This TCR beta chain was obtained from a study of T cell changes during pregnancy in multiple sclerosis. V lost 4 bases and J lost 5; bases outside the gene matches: 13. CDR3 size: 17 residues. Germline V gene sequence: CDR1 SGHDT, CDR2 YYEEEE. Assay used: immunoSEQ multiplex PCR; TCRdb lists only in-frame clones, some missing. The sample carries tens of thousands of clones, around 93% recorded once. This specimen consisted of peripheral blood, obtained in the second trimester of pregnancy. This chain uses TRBV5-6 with TRBJ2-5, with TRBD2 matching 11 bases. The clonotype originates from a female donor with multiple sclerosis, enrolled in a pregnancy study. For the CDR3, the DNA is TGTGCCAGCAGCCCCTGCGGGACTAGCGGCACATGGGAGACCCAGTACTTC. Its protein is CASSPCGTSGTWETQYF.